This T cell receptor beta chain emerged from a study of blood T cell repertoires in COVID-19. Study at large: The United States, Italy and Spain were the sources of the acute and convalescent COVID-19 samples. Nucleic acid was either cDNA or gDNA, and it came from T cells, B-cell-depleted T cells, or PBMCs.

Original methodology: It was from reference gene primer amplification that nucleated cell counts were estimated. The repertoire was sequenced with immunoSEQ multiplex PCR; TCRdb's copy has only in-frame clones and lacks some. That table is the source of V, J and clone size, and D and trimming were worked out from the DNA. The repertoire holds 200,000 to 250,000 clones, with approximately 87% as singletons. J was trimmed by 6 bases and V by 3 bases; bases with no gene match: 8. The CDR3 totals 14 residues. Looked up from germline, CDR1 is MNHEY and CDR2 is SMNVEV (reference sequence). The sequencing sample was made of peripheral blood. This clonotype originated in a man between 60 and 70 years old with acute or convalescent COVID-19. The chain links TRBV27 to TRBJ2-7; the match to TRBD1 covers 7 bases. The CDR3 here is CASSLGATGVEQYF. The CDR3 DNA reads as TGTGCCAGCAGTTTGGGGGCTACAGGGGTCGAGCAGTACTTC.